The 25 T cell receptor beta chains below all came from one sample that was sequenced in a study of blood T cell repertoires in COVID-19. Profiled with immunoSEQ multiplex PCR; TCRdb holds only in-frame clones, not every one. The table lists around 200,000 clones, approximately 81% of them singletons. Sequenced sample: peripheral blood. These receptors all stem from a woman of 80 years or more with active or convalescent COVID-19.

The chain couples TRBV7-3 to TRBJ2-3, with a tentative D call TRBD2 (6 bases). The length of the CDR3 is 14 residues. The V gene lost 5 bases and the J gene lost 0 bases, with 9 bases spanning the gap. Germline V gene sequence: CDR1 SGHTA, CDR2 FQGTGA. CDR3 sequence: CASSQGLSTDTQYF. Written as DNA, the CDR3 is TGTGCCAGCAGCCAGGGACTGAGCACAGATACGCAGTATTTT.

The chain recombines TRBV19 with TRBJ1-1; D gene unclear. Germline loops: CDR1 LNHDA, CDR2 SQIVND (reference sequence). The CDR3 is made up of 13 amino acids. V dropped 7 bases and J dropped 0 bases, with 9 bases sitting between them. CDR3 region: CASTGQMNTEAFF. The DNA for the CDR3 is TGTGCCAGTACTGGGCAGATGAACACTGAAGCTTTCTTT.

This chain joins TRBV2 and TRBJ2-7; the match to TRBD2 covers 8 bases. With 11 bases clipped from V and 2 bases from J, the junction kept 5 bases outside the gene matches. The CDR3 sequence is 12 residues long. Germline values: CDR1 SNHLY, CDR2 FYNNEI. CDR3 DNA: TGTGCCCTTAGCGGGACTACCTACGAGCAGTACTTC. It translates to CALSGTTYEQYF.

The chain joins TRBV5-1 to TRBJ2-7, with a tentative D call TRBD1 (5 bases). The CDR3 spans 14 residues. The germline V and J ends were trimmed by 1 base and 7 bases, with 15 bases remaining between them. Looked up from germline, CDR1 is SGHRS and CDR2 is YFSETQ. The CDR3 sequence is CASSLPQGNREQYF. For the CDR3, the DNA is TGCGCCAGCAGCTTGCCCCAGGGTAATCGGGAGCAGTACTTC. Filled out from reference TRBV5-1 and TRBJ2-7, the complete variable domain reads KAGVTQTPRYLIKTRGQQVTLSCSPISGHRSVSWYQQTPGQGLQFLFEYFSETQRNKGNFPGRFSGRQFSNSRSEMNVSTLELGDSALYLCASSLPQGNREQYFGPGTRLTVT.

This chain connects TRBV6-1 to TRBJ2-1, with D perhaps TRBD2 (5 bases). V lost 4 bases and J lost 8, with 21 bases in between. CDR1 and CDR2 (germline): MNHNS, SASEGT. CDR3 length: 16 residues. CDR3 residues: CASSVLGNFAGDEQFF. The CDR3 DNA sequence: TGTGCCAGCAGTGTACTCGGGAACTTCGCGGGCGATGAGCAGTTCTTC.

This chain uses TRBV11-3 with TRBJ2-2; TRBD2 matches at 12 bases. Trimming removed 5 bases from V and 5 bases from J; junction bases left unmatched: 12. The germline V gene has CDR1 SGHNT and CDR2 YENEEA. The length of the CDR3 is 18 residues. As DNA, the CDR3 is TGTGCCAGCAGCCCTACGATGACTAGCGGGAGAGTTACCGGGGAGCTGTTTTTT. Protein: CASSPTMTSGRVTGELFF.

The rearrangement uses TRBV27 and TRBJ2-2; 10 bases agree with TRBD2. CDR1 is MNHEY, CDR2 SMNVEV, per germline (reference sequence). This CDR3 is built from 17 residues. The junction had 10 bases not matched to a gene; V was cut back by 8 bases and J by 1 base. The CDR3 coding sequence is TGTGCCAGCGGCATCGCTTTAGCGGGGGGGAACACCGGGGAGCTGTTTTTT. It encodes CASGIALAGGNTGELFF.

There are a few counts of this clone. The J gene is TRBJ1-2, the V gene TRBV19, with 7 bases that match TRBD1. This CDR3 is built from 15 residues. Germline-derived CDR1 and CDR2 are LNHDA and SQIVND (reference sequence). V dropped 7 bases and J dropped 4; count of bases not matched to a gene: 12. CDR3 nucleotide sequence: TGTGCCAGTAACCAAGCCCCGGGACAGTTCTATGGCTACACCTTC. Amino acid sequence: CASNQAPGQFYGYTF.

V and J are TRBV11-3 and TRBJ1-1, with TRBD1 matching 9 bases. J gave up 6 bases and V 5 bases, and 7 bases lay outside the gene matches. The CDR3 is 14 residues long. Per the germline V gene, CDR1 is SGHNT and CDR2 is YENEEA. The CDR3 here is CASSPGQGFSEAFF. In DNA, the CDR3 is TGTGCCAGCAGCCCGGGACAGGGATTTTCTGAAGCTTTCTTT.

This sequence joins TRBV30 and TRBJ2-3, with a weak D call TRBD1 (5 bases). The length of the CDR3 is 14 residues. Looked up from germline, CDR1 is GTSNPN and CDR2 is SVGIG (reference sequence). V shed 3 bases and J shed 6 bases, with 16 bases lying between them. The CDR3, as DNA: TGTGCCTGGAGCCCGCAGGGCTTGAGGGATACGCAGTATTTT. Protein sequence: CAWSPQGLRDTQYF.

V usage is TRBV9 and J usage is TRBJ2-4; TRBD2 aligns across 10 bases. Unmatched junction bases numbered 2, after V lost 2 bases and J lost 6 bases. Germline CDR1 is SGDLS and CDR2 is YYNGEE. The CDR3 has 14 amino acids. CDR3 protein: CASSVGLAVNIQYF. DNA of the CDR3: TGTGCCAGCAGCGTCGGACTAGCGGTAAACATTCAGTACTTC. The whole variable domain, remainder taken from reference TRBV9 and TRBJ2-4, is DSGVTQTPKHLITATGQRVTLRCSPRSGDLSVYWYQQSLDQGLQFLIQYYNGEERAKGNILERFSAQQFPDLHSELNLSSLELGDSALYFCASSVGLAVNIQYFGAGTRLSVL.

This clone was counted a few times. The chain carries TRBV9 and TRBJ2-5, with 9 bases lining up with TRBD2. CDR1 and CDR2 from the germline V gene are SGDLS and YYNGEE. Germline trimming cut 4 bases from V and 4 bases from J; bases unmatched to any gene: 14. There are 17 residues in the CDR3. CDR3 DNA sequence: TGTGCCAGCAGCCCCTGGGGCGGGAGGGGGGCCGGAGAGACCCAGTACTTC. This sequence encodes CASSPWGGRGAGETQYF.

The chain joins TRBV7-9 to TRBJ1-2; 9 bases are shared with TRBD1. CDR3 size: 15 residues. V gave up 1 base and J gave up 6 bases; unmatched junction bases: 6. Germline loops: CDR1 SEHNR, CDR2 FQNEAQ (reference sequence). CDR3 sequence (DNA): TGTGCCAGCAGCTTAGGGGGACAGGGAAGGGATGGCTACACCTTC. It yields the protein CASSLGGQGRDGYTF.

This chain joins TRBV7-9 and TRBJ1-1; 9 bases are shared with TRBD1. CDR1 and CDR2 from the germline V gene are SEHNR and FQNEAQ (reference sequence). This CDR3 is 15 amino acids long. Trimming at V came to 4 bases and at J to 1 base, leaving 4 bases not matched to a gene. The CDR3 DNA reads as TGTGCCAGCAGCTCAAGGACAGGGGAGAACACTGAAGCTTTCTTT. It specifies CASSSRTGENTEAFF. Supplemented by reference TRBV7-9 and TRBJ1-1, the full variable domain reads DTGVSQNPRHKITKRGQNVTFRCDPISEHNRLYWYRQTLGQGPEFLTYFQNEAQLEKSRLLSDRFSAERPKGSFSTLEIQRTEQGDSAMYLCASSSRTGENTEAFFGQGTRLTVV.

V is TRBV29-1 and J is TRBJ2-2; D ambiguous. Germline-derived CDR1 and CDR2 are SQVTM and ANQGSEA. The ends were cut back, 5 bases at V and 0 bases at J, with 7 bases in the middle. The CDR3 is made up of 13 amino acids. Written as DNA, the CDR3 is TGCAGCGTTCAACATACGAACACCGGGGAGCTGTTTTTT. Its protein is CSVQHTNTGELFF.

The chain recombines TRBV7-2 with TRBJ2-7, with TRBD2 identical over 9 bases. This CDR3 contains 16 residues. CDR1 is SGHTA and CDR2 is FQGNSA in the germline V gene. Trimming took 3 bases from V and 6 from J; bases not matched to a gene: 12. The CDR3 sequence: CASSFTPTGLALEQYF. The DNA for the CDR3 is TGTGCCAGCAGCTTTACCCCTACTGGACTAGCGCTCGAGCAGTACTTC.

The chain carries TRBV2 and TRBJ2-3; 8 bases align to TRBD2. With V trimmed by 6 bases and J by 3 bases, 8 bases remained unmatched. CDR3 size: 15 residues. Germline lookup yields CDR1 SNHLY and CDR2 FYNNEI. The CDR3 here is CASRPGLVETDTQYF. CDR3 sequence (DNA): TGTGCCAGCAGGCCGGGACTAGTGGAAACAGATACGCAGTATTTT.

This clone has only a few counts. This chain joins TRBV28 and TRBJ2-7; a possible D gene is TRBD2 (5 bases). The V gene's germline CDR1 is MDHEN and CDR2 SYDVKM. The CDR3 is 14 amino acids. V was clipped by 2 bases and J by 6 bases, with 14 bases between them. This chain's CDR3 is CASSLEDWPPEQYF. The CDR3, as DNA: TGTGCCAGCAGTTTAGAGGACTGGCCCCCCGAGCAGTACTTC.

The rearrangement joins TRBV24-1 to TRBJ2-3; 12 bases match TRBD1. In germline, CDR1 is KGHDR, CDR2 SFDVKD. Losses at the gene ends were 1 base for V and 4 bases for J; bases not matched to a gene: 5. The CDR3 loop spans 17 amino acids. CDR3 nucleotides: TGTGCCACCAGTGATTTCAGGGACAGGGGGCGCCCAGATACGCAGTATTTT. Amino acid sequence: CATSDFRDRGRPDTQYF.

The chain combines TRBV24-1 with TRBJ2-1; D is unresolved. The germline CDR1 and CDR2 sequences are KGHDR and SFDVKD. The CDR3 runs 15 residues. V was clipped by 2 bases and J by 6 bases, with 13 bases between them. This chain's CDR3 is CATSDSNLRRNEQFF. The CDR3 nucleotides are TGTGCCACCAGTGATTCAAATCTACGCCGCAATGAGCAGTTCTTC.

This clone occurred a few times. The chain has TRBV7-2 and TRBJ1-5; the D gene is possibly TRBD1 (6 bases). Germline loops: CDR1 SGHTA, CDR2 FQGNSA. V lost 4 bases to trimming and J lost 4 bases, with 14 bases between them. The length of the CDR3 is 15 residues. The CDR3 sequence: CASSSQGFRNQPQHF. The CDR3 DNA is TGTGCCAGCAGCTCACAGGGCTTCAGGAATCAGCCCCAGCATTTT.

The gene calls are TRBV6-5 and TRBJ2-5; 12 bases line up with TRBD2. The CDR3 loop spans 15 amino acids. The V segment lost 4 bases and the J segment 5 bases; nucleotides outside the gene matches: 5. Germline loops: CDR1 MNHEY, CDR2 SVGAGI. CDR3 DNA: TGTGCCAGCAGTTCTCTAGCGGGGGGGCGTGAGACCCAGTACTTC. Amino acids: CASSSLAGGRETQYF.

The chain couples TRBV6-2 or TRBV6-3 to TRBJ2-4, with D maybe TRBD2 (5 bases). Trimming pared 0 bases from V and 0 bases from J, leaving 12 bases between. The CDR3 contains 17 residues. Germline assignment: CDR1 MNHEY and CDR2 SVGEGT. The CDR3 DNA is TGTGCCAGCAGTTACTCCCCGGGAACCCTAGCCAAAAACATTCAGTACTTC. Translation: CASSYSPGTLAKNIQYF.

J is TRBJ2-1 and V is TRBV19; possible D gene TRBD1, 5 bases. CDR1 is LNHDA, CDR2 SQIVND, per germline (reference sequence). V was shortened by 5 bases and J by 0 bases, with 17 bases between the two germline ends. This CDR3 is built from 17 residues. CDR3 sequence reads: CASSPQVPGYSYNEQFF. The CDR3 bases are TGTGCCAGTAGTCCACAGGTTCCGGGCTACTCCTACAATGAGCAGTTCTTC.

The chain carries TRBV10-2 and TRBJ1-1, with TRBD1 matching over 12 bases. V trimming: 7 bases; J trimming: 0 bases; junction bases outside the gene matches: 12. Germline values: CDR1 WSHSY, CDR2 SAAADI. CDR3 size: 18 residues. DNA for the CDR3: TGCGCCAGCATCATAACCGGGACAGGGGGCCGAATGAACACTGAAGCTTTCTTT. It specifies CASIITGTGGRMNTEAFF.